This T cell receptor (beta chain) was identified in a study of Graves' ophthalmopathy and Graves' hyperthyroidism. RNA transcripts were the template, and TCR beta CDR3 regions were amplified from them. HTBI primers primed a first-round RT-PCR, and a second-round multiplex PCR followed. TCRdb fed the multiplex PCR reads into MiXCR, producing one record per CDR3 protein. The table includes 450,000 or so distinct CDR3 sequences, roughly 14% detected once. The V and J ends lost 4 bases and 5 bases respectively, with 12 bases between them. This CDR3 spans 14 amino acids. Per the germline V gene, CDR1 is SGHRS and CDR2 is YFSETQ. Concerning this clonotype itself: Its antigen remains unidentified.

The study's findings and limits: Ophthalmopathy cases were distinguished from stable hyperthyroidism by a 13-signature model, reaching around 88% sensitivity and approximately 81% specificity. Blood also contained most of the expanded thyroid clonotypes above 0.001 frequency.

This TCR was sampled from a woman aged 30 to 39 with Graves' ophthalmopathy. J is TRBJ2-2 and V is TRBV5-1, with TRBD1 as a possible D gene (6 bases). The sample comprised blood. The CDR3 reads CASSAGQRTGELFF. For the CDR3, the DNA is TGCGCCAGCAGCGCAGGACAGAGAACCGGGGAGCTGTTTTTT.